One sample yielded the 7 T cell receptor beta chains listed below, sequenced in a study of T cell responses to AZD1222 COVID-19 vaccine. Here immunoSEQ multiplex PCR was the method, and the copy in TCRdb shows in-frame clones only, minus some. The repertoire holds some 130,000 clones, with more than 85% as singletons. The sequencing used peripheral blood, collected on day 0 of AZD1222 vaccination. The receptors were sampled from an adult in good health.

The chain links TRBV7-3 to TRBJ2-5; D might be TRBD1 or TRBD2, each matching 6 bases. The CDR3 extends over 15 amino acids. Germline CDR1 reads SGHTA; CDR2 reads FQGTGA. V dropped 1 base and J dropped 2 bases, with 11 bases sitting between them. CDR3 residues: CASSLNGGGQETQYF. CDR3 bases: TGTGCCAGCAGCTTAAACGGGGGCGGGCAAGAGACCCAGTACTTC. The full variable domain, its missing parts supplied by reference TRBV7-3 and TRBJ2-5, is GAGVSQTPSNKVTEKGKYVELRCDPISGHTALYWYRQSLGQGPEFLIYFQGTGAADDSGLPNDRFFAVRPEGSVSTLKIQRTERGDSAVYLCASSLNGGGQETQYFGPGTRLLVL.

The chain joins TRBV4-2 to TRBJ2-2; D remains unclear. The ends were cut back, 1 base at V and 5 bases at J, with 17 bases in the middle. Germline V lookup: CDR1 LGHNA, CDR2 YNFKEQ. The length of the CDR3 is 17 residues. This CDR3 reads CASSQAAGTRGTGELFF. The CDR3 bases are TGTGCCAGCAGCCAAGCTGCCGGAACTCGAGGTACCGGGGAGCTGTTTTTT.

CDR3 DNA sequence: TGTGCCAGCAGCACAGGGACCTTGACCTATGAAAAACTGTTTTTT. It translates to CASSTGTLTYEKLFF. This chain connects TRBV5-4 to TRBJ1-4, with D possibly matching TRBD1 (6 bases). The germline V and J ends were trimmed by 4 bases and 6 bases, with 16 bases remaining between them. Looked up from germline, CDR1 is SGHNT and CDR2 is YYREEE (reference sequence). The CDR3 loop spans 15 amino acids.

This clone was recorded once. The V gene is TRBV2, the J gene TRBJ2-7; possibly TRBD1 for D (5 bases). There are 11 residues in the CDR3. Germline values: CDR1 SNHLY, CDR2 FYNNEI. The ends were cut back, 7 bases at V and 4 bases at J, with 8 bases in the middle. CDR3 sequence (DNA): TGTGCCAGCACAGGGCTTTACGAGCAGTACTTC. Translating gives CASTGLYEQYF.

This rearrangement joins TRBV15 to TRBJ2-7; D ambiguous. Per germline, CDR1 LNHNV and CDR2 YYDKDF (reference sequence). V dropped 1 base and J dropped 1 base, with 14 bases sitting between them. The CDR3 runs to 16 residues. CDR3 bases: TGTGCCACCAGCAGAGGGCTAGAGTCCTGGTCCTACGAGCAGTACTTC. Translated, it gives CATSRGLESWSYEQYF.

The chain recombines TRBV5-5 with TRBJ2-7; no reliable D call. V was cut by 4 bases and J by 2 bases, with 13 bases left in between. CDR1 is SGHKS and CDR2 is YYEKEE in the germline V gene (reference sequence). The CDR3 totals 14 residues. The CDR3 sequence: CASSPGPGAYEQYF. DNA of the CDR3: TGTGCCAGCAGCCCCGGACCGGGTGCCTACGAGCAGTACTTC.

The CDR3: CATTLAGAYNEQFF. CDR3 nucleotide sequence: TGTGCCACCACTTTAGCGGGGGCATACAATGAGCAGTTCTTC. The rearrangement joins TRBV15 to TRBJ2-1; 9 bases fit TRBD2. Germline CDR1 is LNHNV and CDR2 is YYDKDF (reference sequence). Trimming cost V 7 bases and J 4 bases; bases outside gene matches: 5. This CDR3 comprises 14 residues. Using reference TRBV15 and TRBJ2-1 for the parts outside the CDR3, the full variable domain is DAMVIQNPRYQVTQFGKPVTLSCSQTLNHNVMYWYQQKSSQAPKLLFHYYDKDFNNEADTPDNFQSRRPNTSFCFLDIRSPGLGDTAMYLCATTLAGAYNEQFFGPGTRLTVL.